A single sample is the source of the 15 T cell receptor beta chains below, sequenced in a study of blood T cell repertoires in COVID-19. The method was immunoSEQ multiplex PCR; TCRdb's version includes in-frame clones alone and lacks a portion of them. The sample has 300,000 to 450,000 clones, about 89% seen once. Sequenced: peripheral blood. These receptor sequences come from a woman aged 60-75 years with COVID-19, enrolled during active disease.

CDR3 protein: CASSIGSPMNTEAFF. Written as DNA, the CDR3 is TGTGCCAGTAGTATAGGGTCACCTATGAACACTGAAGCTTTCTTT. V gene TRBV19 combines with J gene TRBJ1-1; the D is unclear. This CDR3 is 15 amino acids long. Germline V lookup: CDR1 LNHDA, CDR2 SQIVND (reference sequence). The ends were cut back, 1 base at V and 0 bases at J, with 9 bases in the middle.

CDR3 bases: TGCAGCGTTGTTGCGGGGGCGCCCTACAATGAGCAGTTCTTC. This sequence encodes CSVVAGAPYNEQFF. The chain combines TRBV29-1 with TRBJ2-1; D is perhaps TRBD2 (7 bases). V was trimmed by 4 bases and J by 2 bases, leaving 12 bases between them. The CDR3 length is 14 residues. Germline CDR1 reads SQVTM; CDR2 reads ANQGSEA.

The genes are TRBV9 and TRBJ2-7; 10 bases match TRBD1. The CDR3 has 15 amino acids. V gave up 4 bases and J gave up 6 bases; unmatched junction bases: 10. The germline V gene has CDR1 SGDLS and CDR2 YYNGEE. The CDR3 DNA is TGTGCCAGCAGCTCAACGGGACAGGGGTTTTCCGAGCAGTACTTC. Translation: CASSSTGQGFSEQYF.

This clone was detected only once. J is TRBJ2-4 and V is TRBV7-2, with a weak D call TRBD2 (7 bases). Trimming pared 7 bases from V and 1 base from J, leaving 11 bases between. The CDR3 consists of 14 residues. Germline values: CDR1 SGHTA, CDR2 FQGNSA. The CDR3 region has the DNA TGTGCCAGCACGGGGGGCCTCGCCAAAAACATTCAGTACTTC. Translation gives CASTGGLAKNIQYF.

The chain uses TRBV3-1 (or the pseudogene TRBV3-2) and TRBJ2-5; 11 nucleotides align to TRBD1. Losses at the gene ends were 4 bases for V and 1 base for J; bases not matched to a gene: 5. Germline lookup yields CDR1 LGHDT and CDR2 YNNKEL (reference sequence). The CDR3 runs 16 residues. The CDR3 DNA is TGTGCCAGCAGCCCCTGGGACAGGGGGATCCAAGAGACCCAGTACTTC. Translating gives CASSPWDRGIQETQYF.

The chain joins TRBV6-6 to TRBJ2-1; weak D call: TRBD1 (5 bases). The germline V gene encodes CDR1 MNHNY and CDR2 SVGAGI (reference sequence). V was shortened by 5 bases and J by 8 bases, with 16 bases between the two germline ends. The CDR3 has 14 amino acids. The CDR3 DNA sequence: TGTGCCAGCAGTGGGCAGGGTGGGTTCGATGAGCAGTTCTTC. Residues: CASSGQGGFDEQFF.

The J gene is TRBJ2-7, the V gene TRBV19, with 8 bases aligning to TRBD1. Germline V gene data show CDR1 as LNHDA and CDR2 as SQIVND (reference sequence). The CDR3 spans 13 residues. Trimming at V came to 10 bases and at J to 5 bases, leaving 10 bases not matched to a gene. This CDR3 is CATLGQGSHEQYF. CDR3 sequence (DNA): TGTGCCACCCTCGGACAGGGAAGCCACGAGCAGTACTTC.

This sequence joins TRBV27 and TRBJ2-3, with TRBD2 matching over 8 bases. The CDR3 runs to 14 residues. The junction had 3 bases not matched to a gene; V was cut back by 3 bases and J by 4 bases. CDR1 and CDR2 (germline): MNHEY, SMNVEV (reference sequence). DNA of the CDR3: TGTGCCAGCAGTTTGGCGGGGGGCGCAGATACGCAGTATTTT. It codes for CASSLAGGADTQYF.

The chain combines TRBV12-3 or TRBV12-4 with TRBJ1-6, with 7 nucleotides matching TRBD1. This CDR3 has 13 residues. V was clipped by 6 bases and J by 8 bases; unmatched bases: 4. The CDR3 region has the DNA TGTGCCAGCAGAGGGACAGCCCATTCACCCCTCCACTTT. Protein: CASRGTAHSPLHF.

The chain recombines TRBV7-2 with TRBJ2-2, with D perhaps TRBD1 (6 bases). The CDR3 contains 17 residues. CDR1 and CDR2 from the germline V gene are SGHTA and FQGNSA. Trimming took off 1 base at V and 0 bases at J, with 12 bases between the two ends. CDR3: CASSLDLRTANTGELFF. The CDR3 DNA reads TGTGCCAGCAGCTTAGATCTTCGGACAGCGAACACCGGGGAGCTGTTTTTT.

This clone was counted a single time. The CDR3 DNA sequence: TGTGCCAGCAGCGCAGGACCGGGACTAGGTAGCGATGAGCAGTTCTTC. Protein sequence: CASSAGPGLGSDEQFF. The chain links TRBV7-3 to TRBJ2-1, with TRBD2 identical over 8 bases. Per germline, CDR1 SGHTA and CDR2 FQGTGA. The CDR3 runs 16 residues. V lost 5 bases and J lost 8; bases outside the gene matches: 14.

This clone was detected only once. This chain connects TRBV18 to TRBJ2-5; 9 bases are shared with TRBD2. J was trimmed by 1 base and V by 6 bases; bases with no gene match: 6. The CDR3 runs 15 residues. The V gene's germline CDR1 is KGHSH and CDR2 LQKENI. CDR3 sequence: CASSAMTSGQETQYF. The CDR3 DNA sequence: TGTGCCAGCTCCGCTATGACTAGCGGCCAAGAGACCCAGTACTTC.

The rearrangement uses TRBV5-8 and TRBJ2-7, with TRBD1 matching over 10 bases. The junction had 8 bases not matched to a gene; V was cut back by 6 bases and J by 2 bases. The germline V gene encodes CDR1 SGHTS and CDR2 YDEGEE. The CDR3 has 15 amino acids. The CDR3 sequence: CASTFGQGVTYEQYF. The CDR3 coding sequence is TGTGCCAGCACCTTCGGACAGGGGGTTACCTACGAGCAGTACTTC.

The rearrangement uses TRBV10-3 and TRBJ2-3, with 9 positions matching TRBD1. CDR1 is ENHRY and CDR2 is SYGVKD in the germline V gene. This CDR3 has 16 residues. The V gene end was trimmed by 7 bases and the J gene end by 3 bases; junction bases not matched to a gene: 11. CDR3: CAITPGQGGGTDTQYF. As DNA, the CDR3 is TGTGCCATCACCCCGGGACAGGGTGGAGGGACAGATACGCAGTATTTT.

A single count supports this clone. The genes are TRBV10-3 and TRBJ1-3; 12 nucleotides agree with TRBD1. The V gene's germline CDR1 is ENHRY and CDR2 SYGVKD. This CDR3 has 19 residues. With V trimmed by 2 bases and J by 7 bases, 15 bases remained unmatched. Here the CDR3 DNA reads TGTGCCATCAGTGAGCCTCCCCTAATGGGGACAGGGGGCAGGAACACCATATATTTT. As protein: CAISEPPLMGTGGRNTIYF.